Listed here are 16 T cell receptor beta chains from one sample, sequenced in a study of human T cells and chemical hapten exposure (dated by TCRdb to the early 2020s). The time point label here, explained by the study, means: patch test 1, 2 weeks after DPC sensitization. This specimen's treatment or condition label, per the study, means: therapeutic diphenylcyclopropenone sensitization with weekly scalp DPC. Libraries were prepared through RACE. Sequencing was carried out with a NextSeq 500. In-frame beta chains were kept once TCRdb had trimmed the public reads at Q25 with fastp and called clones with MiXCR. Merged by CDR3 protein, the rows form single entries marked with the most common genes and DNA. The sample table lists around 110,000 distinct CDR3 sequences, roughly 12% of them with a count of one. The leading ten clones occupy roughly 1.3% of the sample. Sequenced here: whole blood, sampled in connection with sensitization to the hapten diphenylcyclopropenone (DPC). These TCRs come from a woman aged 50 to 65 with alopecia areata. Some clones in this sample may be carry-over from other donors' samples.

The rearrangement joins TRBV28 to TRBJ1-2, with 10 bases lining up with TRBD1. The germline V gene has CDR1 MDHEN and CDR2 SYDVKM. The CDR3 sequence is 14 residues long. Trimming took 10 bases from V and 4 from J; bases not matched to a gene: 9. CDR3 bases: TGTGCCATCTCAGAACGGACAGGGGGCTATGGCTACACCTTC. It specifies CAISERTGGYGYTF.

This clonotype was detected ten times or more. The J gene is TRBJ2-1, the V gene TRBV5-5; 8 bases are a match to TRBD2. Germline V lookup: CDR1 SGHKS, CDR2 YYEKEE (reference sequence). This CDR3 has 15 residues. The J segment lost 10 bases and the V segment lost 2 bases, leaving 11 bases of the junction unmatched. The CDR3 DNA reads TGTGCCAGCAGCTTACTTGCCGGGAGGGCCAGGGAGCAGTTCTTC. Its protein product is CASSLLAGRAREQFF. The full variable domain, its missing parts supplied by reference TRBV5-5 and TRBJ2-1, is DAGVTQSPTHLIKTRGQQVTLRCSPISGHKSVSWYQQVLGQGPQFIFQYYEKEERGRGNFPDRFSARQFPNYSSELNVNALLLGDSALYLCASSLLAGRAREQFFGPGTRLTVL.

The chain has TRBV20-1 and TRBJ1-6, with 7 positions matching TRBD1. The V and J ends lost 5 bases and 5 bases, in that order; junction bases with no gene match: 6. Germline V gene lookup returns CDR1 DFQATT and CDR2 SNEGSKA (reference sequence). The CDR3 contains 14 residues. The CDR3 region is CSARPGGNNSPLHF. DNA of the CDR3: TGCAGTGCTCGGCCAGGGGGGAATAATTCACCCCTCCACTTT.

This clonotype was detected ten times or more. The chain carries TRBV6-5 and TRBJ2-7; 7 bases are shared with TRBD2. Per the germline V gene, CDR1 is MNHEY and CDR2 is SVGAGI. This CDR3 region has 16 residues. The trim removed 0 bases at V and 0 bases at J, leaving 5 bases unmatched. CDR3 protein: CASSYSPAGSSYEQYF. The CDR3 DNA reads TGTGCCAGCAGTTACTCCCCAGCGGGGAGCTCCTACGAGCAGTACTTC.

In its sample, this clonotype was seen a few times. V gene TRBV5-6 combines with J gene TRBJ2-3, with 9 bases matching TRBD1. The CDR3 consists of 19 residues. The V gene end was trimmed by 2 bases and the J gene end by 2 bases; junction bases not matched to a gene: 15. Germline CDR1 is SGHDT and CDR2 is YYEEEE. The CDR3 spells CASSFGDRVFSPYTDTQYF. DNA of the CDR3: TGTGCCAGCAGCTTTGGGGACAGGGTCTTTTCCCCTTACACAGATACGCAGTATTTT.

The rearrangement joins TRBV6-5 to TRBJ2-2; TRBD2 matches at 9 bases. Germline-derived CDR1 and CDR2 are MNHEY and SVGAGI. The CDR3 runs 15 residues. After removal of 4 bases from V and 5 bases from J, the junction contained 5 bases not matched to a gene. The CDR3 here is CASSLREGSTGELFF. The DNA of the CDR3 is TGTGCCAGCAGTTTGCGGGAGGGGAGTACCGGGGAGCTGTTTTTT.

This clonotype was picked up a small number of times. V and J are TRBV6-1 and TRBJ1-5; 9 nucleotides match TRBD1. CDR1 is MNHNS and CDR2 is SASEGT in the germline V gene. The V and J ends lost 6 bases and 1 base, in that order; junction bases with no gene match: 7. The CDR3 totals 16 residues. The chain's CDR3 is CASSPGTGPSNQPQHF. CDR3 coding DNA: TGTGCCAGCAGCCCCGGGACAGGGCCGAGCAATCAGCCCCAGCATTTT.

This clonotype has a count of ten or more. V is TRBV12-3 or TRBV12-4 and J is TRBJ1-5; the D gene is possibly TRBD1 (6 bases). Deletions cut 3 bases from V and 6 bases from J, with 12 bases between. The CDR3 covers 14 residues. The CDR3 DNA reads TGTGCCAGCAGTTTTTCAGGGGACGGTCAGCCCCAGCATTTT. This translates into CASSFSGDGQPQHF.

This clonotype occurred a few times. CDR3 bases: TGTGCCAGCAGTACAACAGGGAGGCTTAACTATGGCTACACCTTC. Translated: CASSTTGRLNYGYTF. This sequence joins TRBV28 and TRBJ1-2, with a tentative D call TRBD1 (6 bases). This CDR3 region has 15 residues. Germline V lookup: CDR1 MDHEN, CDR2 SYDVKM. V lost 5 bases and J 1 base, leaving 14 bases between the germline ends.

This clonotype has at least ten counts. The gene calls are TRBV15 and TRBJ2-7, with D possibly being TRBD1 (6 bases). Germline CDR1 and CDR2: LNHNV and YYDKDF (reference sequence). The V end was cut by 3 bases, the J end by 4 bases, with 13 bases between. This CDR3 spans 14 amino acids. This CDR3 is CATSSSTGFYEQYF. The CDR3 DNA is TGTGCCACCAGCAGTTCTACAGGGTTTTACGAGCAGTACTTC.

The V and J genes are TRBV20-1 and TRBJ1-5; possibly TRBD1 for D (6 bases). V shed 5 bases and J shed 0 bases, with 17 bases lying between them. Germline values: CDR1 DFQATT, CDR2 SNEGSKA (reference sequence). CDR3 size: 16 residues. This CDR3 reads CSASDPDSPSNQPQHF. The CDR3 DNA reads TGCAGTGCTTCAGACCCGGACAGTCCTAGCAATCAGCCCCAGCATTTT.

In this sample, this clonotype turned up many times. Sequence at one end of the junction differs from germline and may be a read error. The genes are TRBV29-1 and TRBJ1-1, with D possibly TRBD1 on 5 matching bases. Per germline, CDR1 SQVTM and CDR2 ANQGSEA. CDR3 size: 11 residues. CDR3 nucleotides: TGCAGCGCTGAAAGGGGAATCGAAGCTTTCTTT. Its protein product is CSAERGIEAFF.

The table lists this clonotype with many counts. In nucleotides, the CDR3 is TGTGCCAGCAGCTTCGGTAGTAAAGAGACCCAGTACTTC. Its translation: CASSFGSKETQYF. The V gene is TRBV7-9, the J gene TRBJ2-5; no clear D. Per germline, CDR1 SEHNR and CDR2 FQNEAQ (reference sequence). Trimming removed 3 bases from V and 3 bases from J, with 8 bases in between. CDR3 length: 13 residues.

This clonotype was recorded many times. The chain recombines TRBV7-8 with TRBJ1-1; D remains ambiguous. V gave up 1 base and J gave up 1 base, with 10 bases separating them. Germline CDR1 and CDR2: SGHVS and FQNEAQ. This CDR3 comprises 15 residues. The DNA of the CDR3 is TGTGCCAGCAGCTTAGGACAAAAGAGGAACACTGAAGCTTTCTTT. This encodes CASSLGQKRNTEAFF.

This clonotype was detected ten times or more. A read error may be the cause here, since a much bigger clone is one base away. The chain uses TRBV2 and TRBJ1-1; D not resolved. Trimming pared 6 bases from V and 1 base from J, leaving 9 bases between. CDR1 is SNHLY, CDR2 FYNNEI, per germline. The CDR3 loop spans 13 amino acids. This chain's CDR3 is CASSSDPNTEAFF. The CDR3 region has the DNA TGTGCCAGCAGCTCCGACCCGAACACTGAAGCTTTCTTT.

This clonotype was observed many times. This chain joins TRBV2 and TRBJ2-5, with D possibly being TRBD1 or TRBD2 (5 bases each). Trimming stripped 4 bases from V and 2 bases from J, with 11 bases between. CDR3 length equals 14 residues. Germline CDR1 reads SNHLY; CDR2 reads FYNNEI. CDR3: CASSVSGRQETQYF. The CDR3 DNA reads TGTGCCAGCAGTGTGTCGGGACGGCAAGAGACCCAGTACTTC.